These T cell receptor beta chains were read from a single sample in a study of neurological immune-mediated disorders. TCRdb reprocessed the 5' RACE reads with MiXCR, giving one entry per CDR3 protein. The sample lists about 79,000 distinct CDR3 sequences, roughly 14% occurring once. The specimen sequenced was PBMCs. The receptors stem from a woman in her forties or fifties in good health. Each CDR3 is given with its conserved first and last residue. A D gene is named only where the DNA matches it firmly. Clone size appears in some rows only: once, few, many, or a class for an expanded clone.

>many|TRBJ2-7|TRBV20-1|TRBD1
TGCAGTGCTAGAGATGGGAGACAGGGGATGACCTACGAGCAGTACTTC
CSARDGRQGMTYEQYF
>-|TRBJ2-7|TRBV7-6|TRBD1
TGTGCCAGCAGCTTACCACAGGGGGCGCCCAAATACGAGCAGTACTTC
CASSLPQGAPKYEQYF
>many|TRBJ2-3|TRBV18|-
TGTGCCAGCTCACCTGCAGGGTTCGATACGCAGTATTTT
CASSPAGFDTQYF
>many|TRBJ2-1|TRBV5-1|-
TGCGCCAGCAGCTTAGAGGGGTATGAGCAGTTCTTC
CASSLEGYEQFF
>-|TRBJ1-5|TRBV20-1|TRBD1
TGCAGTGCTAATAGTATCGGACAGGGAAATCAGCCCCAGCATTTT
CSANSIGQGNQPQHF
>-|TRBJ2-1|TRBV5-1|TRBD2
TGCGCCAGCAGCTTGGCTGCTAGCGGGGGGTACAATGAGCAGTTCTTC
CASSLAASGGYNEQFF
>many|TRBJ1-2|TRBV4-2|-
TGTGCCAGCAGCCAAGTGGCCAGCCCAGTCCCCTATGGCTACACCTTC
CASSQVASPVPYGYTF
>many|TRBJ1-3|TRBV18|-
TGTGCCAGCTCACCAGTCAGTGACGCCTCAGGTTCTGGAAACACCATATATTTT
CASSPVSDASGSGNTIYF
>-|TRBJ1-4|TRBV5-1|-
TGCGCCAGCAGCTTCGGCCGACTCTACGACAATGAAAAACTGTTTTTT
CASSFGRLYDNEKLFF
>many|TRBJ1-1|TRBV10-3|TRBD1
TGTGCCATCAGGGACAGGGGCGAGAACACTGAAGCTTTCTTT
CAIRDRGENTEAFF
>many|TRBJ1-1|TRBV5-4|-
TGTGCCAGCAGCCCCGTCTATGCCCAGAACACTGAAGCTTTCTTT
CASSPVYAQNTEAFF
>many|TRBJ1-6|TRBV20-1|TRBD1
TGCAGTGCTAGCAGACAGGGTGATAATTCACCCCTCCACTTT
CSASRQGDNSPLHF
>many|TRBJ2-2|TRBV29-1|-
TGCAGCGGGCGGCAGGGGACGGACACCGGGGAGCTGTTTTTT
CSGRQGTDTGELFF
>many|TRBJ1-4|TRBV5-1|-
TGCGCCAGCAGCTCGGACAGTAATGAAAAACTGTTTTTT
CASSSDSNEKLFF
>many|TRBJ2-7|TRBV20-1|TRBD2
TGCAGTGCTAGCGGGGGGGCATTCATAGCGTCCTACGAGCAGTACTTC
CSASGGAFIASYEQYF
>many|TRBJ1-5|TRBV29-1|TRBD1
TGCAGCGTCACAGGGGGCCGCAATCAGCCCCAGCATTTT
CSVTGGRNQPQHF
>many|TRBJ1-2|TRBV7-9|-
TGTGCCAGCACCCAAAACGGACAGAACTATGGCTACACCTTC
CASTQNGQNYGYTF
>many|TRBJ2-1|TRBV7-8|-
TGTGCCAGCAGCATGGGGTACCGGGACAAATCCTACAATGAGCAGTTCTTC
CASSMGYRDKSYNEQFF
>many|TRBJ2-7|TRBV10-3|-
TGTGCCATCAGTGAGGGGGGTTCCGAGCAGTACTTC
CAISEGGSEQYF
>many|TRBJ1-5|TRBV2|-
TGTGCCAGCACCAGGGGACGGGGGGAGCAGCCCCAGCATTTT
CASTRGRGEQPQHF
>-|TRBJ1-1|TRBV28|-
TGTGCCAGCAGTTCCGTGGACAGCAGCTTAGCTTTCTTT
CASSSVDSSLAFF
>many|TRBJ2-3|TRBV20-1|-
TGCAGTGCTAGCGCCGCTTACACAGATACGCAGTATTTT
CSASAAYTDTQYF
>many|TRBJ1-5|TRBV12-3/TRBV12-4|TRBD1
TGTGCCAGCGGGAGGACAGGGAGCAATCAGCCCCAGCATTTT
CASGRTGSNQPQHF
>many|TRBJ2-7|TRBV5-1|-
TGCGCCAGCAGCTTTGAGTACCGGTACGAGCAGTACTTC
CASSFEYRYEQYF
>many|TRBJ2-1|TRBV5-1|TRBD2
TGCGCCAGCAGCACACCGCCGGGACTAGCGGGAGTAGGGGGTAGGAATGAGCAGTTCTTC
CASSTPPGLAGVGGRNEQFF
>few|TRBJ2-4|TRBV28|-
TGTGCCATTAACGGTCTAGCCAAAAACATTCAGTACTTC
CAINGLAKNIQYF